Each of the 23 T cell receptor beta chains below was sequenced from the same sample in a study of blood T cells in healthy people across ages. Sample-barcoded 5' priming and a J-beta primer mix drove a second PCR of about 7 to 11 cycles. TCRdb re-derived calls from the 5' RACE reads in MiXCR, one entry per CDR3 protein. The sample gives 700,000 or so distinct CDR3 sequences, 40% to 45% of which show up once; 25% to 35% is in the top ten. Material: blood. All receptors derive from a man at least 80 years old in good health.

The chain links TRBV21-1 to TRBJ1-2. TRBV21-1 is marked as a pseudogene. The CDR3 runs to 14 residues. The CDR3 region has the DNA TGTGCCAGTAGCAAACGCAGGGTGAACTATGGCTACACCTTC. Translation: CASSKRRVNYGYTF.

The chain couples TRBV6-6 to TRBJ1-2; TRBD1 aligns across 7 bases. The CDR3 contains 16 residues. V dropped 2 bases and J dropped 1; count of bases not matched to a gene: 7. Germline V CDR1 and CDR2: MNHNY, SVGAGI (reference sequence). Here the CDR3 DNA reads TGTGCCAGCAGTTACGAGGGGGCGGTGGGTAACTATGGCTACACCTTC. Its protein product is CASSYEGAVGNYGYTF.

This clonotype has just a few counts. The chain couples TRBV7-9 to TRBJ1-4; 7 positions agree with TRBD1. The germline V gene has CDR1 SEHNR and CDR2 FQNEAQ (reference sequence). V lost 5 bases, J lost 7 bases, and 10 bases stayed unmatched. The CDR3 is 15 residues long. This CDR3 reads CASSPDRSAGEKLFF. The DNA for the CDR3 is TGTGCCAGCAGCCCGGACAGGTCTGCTGGTGAAAAACTGTTTTTT.

This clonotype occurred a few times. V and J are TRBV7-2 and TRBJ2-7; D is undetermined. The CDR3 has 13 residues. Germline loops: CDR1 SGHTA, CDR2 FQGNSA. V was cut by 5 bases and J by 4 bases, with 12 bases left in between. The CDR3 region has the DNA TGTGCCAGCAGCGTACCCCAGGCTTACGAGCAGTACTTC. Amino acid sequence: CASSVPQAYEQYF.

The gene calls are TRBV15 and TRBJ2-7; D unresolved. CDR3 size: 14 residues. V lost 3 bases and J 0 bases, leaving 9 bases between the germline ends. CDR1 is LNHNV, CDR2 YYDKDF, per germline (reference sequence). The CDR3 bases are TGTGCCACCAGCAGGAACCCGAGCTCCTACGAGCAGTACTTC. Its translation is CATSRNPSSYEQYF. Full variable domain (rest looked up from reference TRBV15 and TRBJ2-7): DAMVIQNPRYQVTQFGKPVTLSCSQTLNHNVMYWYQQKSSQAPKLLFHYYDKDFNNEADTPDNFQSRRPNTSFCFLDIRSPGLGDTAMYLCATSRNPSSYEQYFGPGTRLTVT.

Notes on this clonotype: Possible read error: a much larger clone is one base away. The V and J genes are TRBV20-1 and TRBJ2-5; 7 nucleotides align to TRBD2. Per the germline V gene, CDR1 is DFQATT and CDR2 is SNEGSKA (reference sequence). The CDR3 extends over 15 amino acids. The J segment lost 11 bases and the V segment lost 3 bases, leaving 18 bases of the junction unmatched. DNA of the CDR3: TGCAGTGCTAGGGCTCAAGCGGGGAGGGGCAATGAGCAGTACTTC. Its protein product is CSARAQAGRGNEQYF.

This rearrangement joins TRBV19 to TRBJ2-5; D is possibly TRBD1 or TRBD2 (5 bases each). Near its end, the DNA agrees better with TRBJ2-7, so the J call may be wrong. Germline CDR1 is LNHDA and CDR2 is SQIVND (reference sequence). CDR3 length: 12 amino acids. CDR3 coding DNA: TGTGCCAGTAGCCTCGAGAGGGGCGAGCAGTACTTC. This sequence encodes CASSLERGEQYF.

In DNA form, the CDR3 reads TGCAGTGCTAGACCGGGACTAGCGGGAGGGCGGTCCTACAATGAGCAGTTCTTC. Translating gives CSARPGLAGGRSYNEQFF. V gene TRBV20-1 combines with J gene TRBJ2-1; 16 bases are shared with TRBD2. Germline CDR1 and CDR2: DFQATT and SNEGSKA (reference sequence). This CDR3 has 18 amino acids. V lost 2 bases, J lost 1 base, and 5 bases stayed unmatched.

This clonotype showed up just once. The rearrangement uses TRBV4-3 and TRBJ1-6; D gene unclear. The CDR3 is 13 residues long. Germline V CDR1 and CDR2: LGHNA, YSLEER. Between the trimmed V and J ends, which lost 0 bases and 16 bases, there was a span of 13 bases. CDR3 sequence (DNA): TGCGCCAGCAGCCAAGATCTTGGGTTTCAGCTCCACTTT. Protein sequence: CASSQDLGFQLHF.

In this sample, this clonotype turned up a few times. The CDR3 region is CASRIRQGGSEQYF. The CDR3 bases are TGTGCCAGCAGGATTAGACAGGGGGGGTCCGAGCAGTACTTC. The rearrangement uses TRBV27 and TRBJ2-5, with TRBD1 matching over 9 bases. The assigned J gene may be wrong: the sequence end matches TRBJ2-7 better. The germline V gene has CDR1 MNHEY and CDR2 SMNVEV (reference sequence). CDR3 length: 14 residues.

The chain couples TRBV11-2 to TRBJ1-1, with D perhaps TRBD1 (6 bases). Germline V gene sequence: CDR1 SGHAT, CDR2 FQNNGV. The CDR3 consists of 15 residues. Trimming shortened V by 7 bases and J by 0 bases, and 15 bases separated the two germline ends. The CDR3 DNA reads as TGTGCCAGCACCACCCGAGGGGGAGTGAACACTGAAGCTTTCTTT. Its protein is CASTTRGGVNTEAFF. The whole variable domain, filled in from reference TRBV11-2 and TRBJ1-1, reads EAGVAQSPRYKIIEKRQSVAFWCNPISGHATLYWYQQILGQGPKLLIQFQNNGVVDDSQLPKDRFSAERLKGVDSTLKIQPAKLEDSAVYLCASTTRGGVNTEAFFGQGTRLTVV.

At least ten counts were recorded for this clonotype. Mismatch with germline at one junction end may stem from a read error. DNA of the CDR3: TGTGCCAGCAGCCAAGGACAGACCACAGATACGCAGTATTTT. This translates into CASSQGQTTDTQYF. This chain connects TRBV4-3 to TRBJ2-3; the D gene is possibly TRBD1 (6 bases). There are 14 residues in the CDR3. Germline assignment: CDR1 LGHNA and CDR2 YSLEER.

The V call is TRBV7-9, the J call TRBJ2-4; no clear D. Judging by the DNA end, TRBJ2-5 fits better; the J call may be wrong. Germline-derived CDR1 and CDR2 are SEHNR and FQNEAQ (reference sequence). CDR3 length equals 15 residues. The CDR3 spells CASSLVLGKQETQYF. In DNA, the CDR3 is TGTGCCAGCAGCTTAGTGCTGGGAAAACAAGAGACCCAGTACTTC.

This chain links TRBV20-1 with TRBJ2-1; unclear D gene. Germline V gives CDR1 DFQATT, CDR2 SNEGSKA (reference sequence). V lost 1 base and J 10 bases, leaving 11 bases between the germline ends. The CDR3 runs 12 residues. The CDR3 DNA reads TGCAGTGCTAGAGGAGAGTTCGGCGAGCAGTTCTTC. Its translation is CSARGEFGEQFF.

V usage is TRBV25-1 and J usage is TRBJ2-5; 11 nucleotides match TRBD1. The length of the CDR3 is 14 residues. V shed 8 bases, J shed 3 bases, and the junction held 5 bases outside the gene matches. Germline CDR1 MGHDK, CDR2 SYGVNS. CDR3 coding DNA: TGTGCCAGCTTTGGGACAGGGGGAGAAGAGACCCAGTACTTC. Translated: CASFGTGGEETQYF.

This clonotype was found a few times. This chain connects TRBV12-3 or TRBV12-4 to TRBJ2-7, with 9 bases fitting TRBD1. The junction had 4 bases not matched to a gene; V was cut back by 5 bases and J by 2 bases. The CDR3 runs to 14 residues. CDR3 sequence reads: CASSGQGTPYEQYF. CDR3 DNA: TGTGCCAGCAGTGGACAGGGGACCCCCTACGAGCAGTACTTC.

This sequence joins TRBV20-1 and TRBJ2-5, with 11 nucleotides matching TRBD2. The germline gives CDR1 DFQATT, CDR2 SNEGSKA (reference sequence). The CDR3 consists of 15 residues. V trimming: 5 bases; J trimming: 2 bases; junction bases outside the gene matches: 7. This chain's CDR3 is CSAATSGVTQETQYF. CDR3 in DNA: TGCAGTGCTGCGACTAGCGGGGTTACTCAAGAGACCCAGTACTTC.

This chain joins TRBV30 and TRBJ2-7; 7 bases fit TRBD1. From germline, CDR1 is GTSNPN and CDR2 SVGIG (reference sequence). CDR3 length: 12 amino acids. Trimming cost V 1 base and J 7 bases; bases outside gene matches: 4. The CDR3 sequence: CAWSAQGREQYF. CDR3 nucleotide sequence: TGTGCCTGGAGTGCACAGGGGAGAGAGCAGTACTTC.

This clonotype was seen only once. The V gene is TRBV12-5, the J gene TRBJ2-3, with D tentatively TRBD1 (5 bases). CDR3 length equals 14 residues. V was cut by 10 bases and J by 6 bases, with 20 bases left in between. Germline lookup yields CDR1 LGHNT and CDR2 FRNRAP. CDR3 amino acids: CATSGVGPLDTQYF. The CDR3 DNA reads TGTGCTACCTCCGGAGTGGGGCCTTTGGATACGCAGTATTTT.

The chain is built from TRBV29-1 and TRBJ2-7; possibly TRBD1 for D (5 bases). This CDR3 comprises 13 residues. Trimming removed 4 bases from V and 6 bases from J, with 16 bases in between. CDR1 SQVTM and CDR2 ANQGSEA come from the germline V gene. The CDR3 DNA is TGCAGCGTTGTGACAGCGCTACGAGCCGAGCAGTACTTC. Translated: CSVVTALRAEQYF.

This clonotype was seen at least ten times. This chain connects TRBV29-1 to TRBJ2-3; a possible D gene is TRBD2 (6 bases). Germline CDR1 SQVTM, CDR2 ANQGSEA. V lost 1 base to trimming and J lost 3 bases, with 14 bases between them. The CDR3 consists of 15 residues. The CDR3 nucleotides are TGCAGCGTTGAAGGGGCGGGATTTACAACAGATACGCAGTATTTT. Translation: CSVEGAGFTTDTQYF.

Remarks on this clonotype: A much bigger clone sits one base away, suggesting this may be a read error. The rearrangement joins TRBV5-1 to TRBJ2-1; 7 positions agree with TRBD2. The CDR3 covers 12 residues. V dropped 4 bases and J dropped 10; count of bases not matched to a gene: 5. The germline V gene has CDR1 SGHRS and CDR2 YFSETQ. CDR3 sequence reads: CASSAGLEEQFF. Here the CDR3 DNA reads TGCGCCAGCAGCGCCGGACTAGAGGAGCAGTTCTTC.

The rearrangement uses TRBV25-1 and TRBJ2-2; 8 bases are a match to TRBD1. V gave up 7 bases and J gave up 5 bases; unmatched junction bases: 6. CDR1 is MGHDK, CDR2 SYGVNS, per germline. The CDR3 is 14 residues long. DNA for the CDR3: TGTGCCAGCACCTGGACAGGGAGGACCGGGGAGCTGTTTTTT. Translated, it gives CASTWTGRTGELFF.